This TCR beta chain was found in a study of T cell changes during pregnancy in multiple sclerosis. The trim removed 4 bases at V and 7 bases at J, leaving 12 bases unmatched. The CDR3 totals 15 residues. Germline lookup yields CDR1 SGHTA and CDR2 FQGTGA. The assay was immunoSEQ multiplex PCR, and TCRdb's table has in-frame clones only and misses some. The sample includes about 58,000 clones, 91% of them seen just once. J is TRBJ1-2 and V is TRBV7-3; TRBD1 matches at 7 bases. The receptor was derived from a female donor in good health, enrolled as a control in a pregnancy study. Sequencing was performed on CD4+ T cells from peripheral blood mononuclear cells, taken after pregnancy. The CDR3 here is CASSSTGIADGGYTF. CDR3 nucleotides: TGTGCCAGCAGCTCGACAGGGATTGCTGATGGTGGCTACACCTTC.